Listed here are 26 T cell receptor beta chains from one sample, sequenced in a study of T cells in Graves' hyperthyroidism and ophthalmopathy. Amplified TCR beta CDR3 regions came from RNA transcripts. HTBI primers drove first-round RT-PCR of the TCR CDR3. TCRdb passed the multiplex PCR reads through MiXCR, listing each CDR3 protein once. The sample carries about 360,000 distinct CDR3 sequences, over 10% recorded once. Sequencing was carried out using blood. Receptors were obtained from a woman under 30 with Graves' hyperthyroidism.

This clonotype was seen only a few times. The gene calls are TRBV14 and TRBJ1-3, with D uncertain. V was shortened by 1 base and J by 4 bases, with 14 bases between the two germline ends. Per the germline V gene, CDR1 is SGHDN and CDR2 is FVKESK. The CDR3 totals 16 residues. As DNA, the CDR3 is TGTGCCAGCAGCCAAGCTCTCCCTTCGATCGGAAACACCATATATTTT. Translated: CASSQALPSIGNTIYF.

This clonotype was seen many times. The chain carries TRBV20-1 and TRBJ2-7; TRBD2 matches at 12 bases. Trimming at V came to 6 bases and at J to 5 bases, leaving 11 bases not matched to a gene. Germline lookup yields CDR1 DFQATT and CDR2 SNEGSKA (reference sequence). The CDR3 runs 15 residues. The CDR3 here is CSASPSGRAWHEQYF. CDR3 sequence (DNA): TGCAGTGCCAGCCCTAGCGGGAGGGCCTGGCACGAGCAGTACTTC.

In its sample, this clonotype was seen many times. The chain combines TRBV2 with TRBJ1-4; D gene unclear. Trimming pared 6 bases from V and 7 bases from J, leaving 18 bases between. This CDR3 contains 15 residues. Per the germline V gene, CDR1 is SNHLY and CDR2 is FYNNEI. This chain's CDR3 is CASRSGIPLAEKLFF. CDR3 coding DNA: TGTGCCAGCAGATCCGGGATCCCCTTGGCTGAAAAACTGTTTTTT.

This clonotype was recorded many times. The J gene is TRBJ1-3, the V gene TRBV7-9; 8 positions match TRBD1. Germline CDR1 and CDR2: SEHNR and FQNEAQ (reference sequence). Losses at the gene ends were 3 bases for V and 2 bases for J; bases not matched to a gene: 6. The length of the CDR3 is 16 residues. The CDR3 reads CASSFGQGATGNTIYF. CDR3 bases: TGTGCCAGCAGCTTTGGGCAGGGGGCAACTGGAAACACCATATATTTT.

This clonotype came up many times. The V gene is TRBV28, the J gene TRBJ2-4, with 8 bases lining up with TRBD2. With 5 bases clipped from V and 6 bases from J, the junction kept 6 bases outside the gene matches. The CDR3 loop spans 14 amino acids. Germline V gene sequence: CDR1 MDHEN, CDR2 SYDVKM. The CDR3 nucleotides are TGTGCCAGCAGTATTCGGGAGGGTGGAAACATTCAGTACTTC. This encodes CASSIREGGNIQYF.

Points on this clonotype: Being one base from a much bigger clone, this may be a read error. The chain carries TRBV5-1 and TRBJ2-3; no firm D call. Germline V gene lookup returns CDR1 SGHRS and CDR2 YFSETQ. Between the trimmed V and J ends, which lost 0 bases and 0 bases, there was a span of 11 bases. The CDR3 consists of 16 residues. The DNA of the CDR3 is TGCGCCAGCAGCTTGGTGACATTACTCAGCACAGATACGCAGTATTTT. Translating gives CASSLVTLLSTDTQYF. Looking up the rest from reference TRBV5-1 and TRBJ2-3 gives the full variable domain: KAGVTQTPRYLIKTRGQQVTLSCSPISGHRSVSWYQQTPGQGLQFLFEYFSETQRNKGNFPGRFSGRQFSNSRSEMNVSTLELGDSALYLCASSLVTLLSTDTQYFGPGTRLTVL.

Concerning this clonotype: A single base separates this from a much larger clone, so it may be a read error. The CDR3 here is CASTAGASVTTAQHF. Here the CDR3 DNA reads TGTGCCAGTACCGCAGGGGCGTCCGTAACAACGGCCCAGCATTTT. The gene calls are TRBV19 and TRBJ1-5; maybe TRBD1 (6 bases). The germline gives CDR1 LNHDA, CDR2 SQIVND (reference sequence). The CDR3 contains 15 residues. V was cut by 7 bases and J by 11 bases, with 24 bases left in between.

This clonotype was detected a few times. The chain employs TRBV6-1 and TRBJ2-7, with D tentatively TRBD1 (7 bases). This CDR3 region has 16 residues. In germline, CDR1 is MNHNS, CDR2 SASEGT. V lost 1 base and J lost 4, with 17 bases in between. The CDR3 DNA follows: TGTGCCAGCAGTGAAGGCGGGGCAGGGGGGAGATACGAGCAGTACTTC. Amino acid sequence: CASSEGGAGGRYEQYF.

The chain recombines TRBV19 with TRBJ2-1; maybe TRBD1 (6 bases). CDR1 LNHDA and CDR2 SQIVND come from the germline V gene (reference sequence). The CDR3 runs to 14 residues. The V and J ends lost 8 bases and 7 bases respectively, with 18 bases between them. In DNA, the CDR3 is TGTGCCAGTCACGGGACATACCCGTATAATGAGCAGTTCTTC. Amino acid sequence: CASHGTYPYNEQFF.

This clonotype was seen a handful of times. V gene TRBV6-1 combines with J gene TRBJ1-1, with D perhaps matching TRBD1 (5 bases). Trimming removed 3 bases at V and 11 bases at J, with 10 bases between. The CDR3 has 11 residues. From germline, CDR1 is MNHNS and CDR2 SASEGT. Written as DNA, the CDR3 is TGTGCCAGCAGTGATGGGACTACTGCTTTCTTT. Its translation is CASSDGTTAFF.

Only a few counts were recorded for this clonotype. The J gene is TRBJ2-1, the V gene TRBV6-1; no firm D call. Trimming removed 11 bases from V and 10 bases from J, with 9 bases in between. The CDR3 runs to 9 residues. Germline assignment: CDR1 MNHNS and CDR2 SASEGT. The CDR3 reads CAGEGEQFF. CDR3 DNA sequence: TGTGCCGGGGAAGGGGAGCAGTTCTTC.

Comments on this clonotype: This sequence may be a read error, since a much larger clone differs from it by one base. The V and J genes are TRBV20-1 and TRBJ2-7, with TRBD2 matching 11 bases. The CDR3 consists of 16 residues. The germline gives CDR1 DFQATT, CDR2 SNEGSKA (reference sequence). CDR3 nucleotide sequence: TGCAGTGCTGGGCCCGGGACTAGCGGAAATACCTACGAGCAGCACTTC. Its translation: CSAGPGTSGNTYEQHF.

This clonotype was detected only a few times. This chain links TRBV6-2 or TRBV6-3 with TRBJ2-5; tentatively, D is TRBD1 (6 bases). Germline V gives CDR1 MNHEY, CDR2 SVGEGT. Trimming stripped 5 bases from V and 4 bases from J, with 20 bases between. The CDR3 loop spans 16 amino acids. The CDR3 sequence is CASSDPRDKRRETQYF. The CDR3 DNA is TGTGCCAGCAGTGATCCCCGGGACAAACGCCGAGAGACCCAGTACTTC.

The chain couples TRBV12-3 or TRBV12-4 to TRBJ1-6; 8 bases are a match to TRBD1. CDR3 length: 14 amino acids. V lost 6 bases and J lost 7; bases outside the gene matches: 5. The CDR3 loop is CASRNTGGNSPLHF. The CDR3 nucleotides are TGTGCCAGCAGAAATACAGGGGGAAATTCACCCCTCCACTTT.

This chain links TRBV4-1 with TRBJ2-7, with TRBD2 matching over 9 bases. With 3 bases clipped from V and 2 bases from J, the junction kept 5 bases outside the gene matches. The CDR3 consists of 15 residues. Germline values: CDR1 MGHRA, CDR2 YSYEKL. CDR3 sequence: CASSQGLAYTYEQYF. CDR3 DNA: TGCGCCAGCAGCCAGGGACTAGCTTACACCTACGAGCAGTACTTC.

A word on this clonotype: A read error may be the cause here, since a much bigger clone is one base away. CDR3 in amino acids: CASTHIVTRNSSYNEQFF. The DNA for the CDR3 is TGTGCCAGCACCCACATTGTTACCCGGAACAGCTCCTACAATGAGCAGTTCTTC. The chain has TRBV5-6 and TRBJ2-1; D gene uncertain. CDR1 and CDR2 from the germline V gene are SGHDT and YYEEEE. V was shortened by 6 bases and J by 0 bases, with 22 bases between the two germline ends. CDR3 size: 18 residues.

This clonotype occurred once. With a much larger clone just one base away, this may be a read error. The rearrangement joins TRBV6-2 or TRBV6-3 to TRBJ2-2; 10 bases line up with TRBD1. Germline loops: CDR1 MNHEY, CDR2 SVGEGT. The CDR3 runs to 15 residues. The CDR3 bases are TGTGCCAGCAGGACAGGGGGCCAGAACACCGGGGAGCCGTTTTTT. It specifies CASRTGGQNTGEPFF.

This clonotype was detected many times. The chain couples TRBV6-1 to TRBJ2-1, with D possibly matching TRBD2 (7 bases). Trimming shortened V by 6 bases and J by 7 bases, and 19 bases separated the two germline ends. The CDR3 length is 15 residues. Per the germline V gene, CDR1 is MNHNS and CDR2 is SASEGT. This chain's CDR3 is CASSEWGGGQNEQFF. Written as DNA, the CDR3 is TGTGCCAGCAGCGAATGGGGGGGGGGGCAGAATGAGCAGTTCTTC.

The table lists this clonotype with many counts. The chain recombines TRBV7-3 with TRBJ2-4; TRBD2 might be the D (6 bases). CDR3 length: 14 residues. Trimming stripped 3 bases from V and 3 bases from J, with 9 bases between. CDR1 and CDR2 (germline): SGHTA, FQGTGA. This CDR3 reads CASSFGGGKNIQYF. The CDR3 DNA reads as TGTGCCAGCAGCTTCGGGGGTGGCAAAAACATTCAGTACTTC.

This chain links TRBV5-1 with TRBJ2-2, with TRBD1 as a possible D gene (5 bases). Germline CDR1 is SGHRS and CDR2 is YFSETQ. The CDR3 runs 15 residues. Trimming pared 0 bases from V and 0 bases from J, leaving 6 bases between. CDR3 coding DNA: TGCGCCAGCAGCTTGGCAGGGCCGAACACCGGGGAGCTGTTTTTT. Its protein is CASSLAGPNTGELFF.

This clonotype was detected ten times or more. V is TRBV12-3 or TRBV12-4 and J is TRBJ1-2, with a tentative D call TRBD1 (5 bases). The V and J ends lost 5 bases and 5 bases respectively, with 15 bases between them. This CDR3 is 14 amino acids long. The CDR3 bases are TGTGCCAGCAGTCACACCGGGACGGGGTATGGCTACACCTTC. It codes for CASSHTGTGYGYTF.

This clonotype was observed a handful of times. The chain combines TRBV2 with TRBJ1-5; TRBD1 matches 12 bases. Germline CDR1 is SNHLY and CDR2 is FYNNEI. The CDR3 totals 16 residues. Trimming removed 4 bases from V and 7 bases from J; junction bases left unmatched: 8. The CDR3 loop is CASSGGTGGAGQPQHF. CDR3 nucleotide sequence: TGTGCCAGCAGTGGGGGGACAGGGGGCGCGGGGCAGCCCCAGCATTTT. Drawing the rest from reference TRBV2 and TRBJ1-5, the complete variable domain is EPEVTQTPSHQVTQMGQEVILRCVPISNHLYFYWYRQILGQKVEFLVSFYNNEISEKSEIFDDQFSVERPDGSNFTLKIRSTKLEDSAMYFCASSGGTGGAGQPQHFGDGTRLSIL.

The V and J genes are TRBV6-1 and TRBJ2-1; D may be TRBD1 (5 bases). The germline CDR1 and CDR2 sequences are MNHNS and SASEGT. Trimming removed 4 bases at V and 4 bases at J, with 11 bases between. The CDR3 length is 14 residues. The CDR3 loop reads CASSAEQVYNEQFF. The CDR3 DNA reads as TGTGCCAGCAGTGCCGAACAGGTTTACAATGAGCAGTTCTTC.

This clonotype showed up many times. This chain links TRBV6-1 with TRBJ2-7; D remains unclear. The germline CDR1 and CDR2 sequences are MNHNS and SASEGT. V shed 5 bases and J shed 0 bases, with 5 bases lying between them. The CDR3 spans 12 residues. The CDR3 DNA sequence: TGTGCCAGCAGTCACAGCTCCTACGAGCAGTACTTC. It specifies CASSHSSYEQYF.

The chain uses TRBV6-1 and TRBJ2-2; 12 positions agree with TRBD2. Germline-derived CDR1 and CDR2 are MNHNS and SASEGT. The CDR3 runs 18 residues. The trim removed 2 bases at V and 0 bases at J, leaving 4 bases unmatched. The CDR3 DNA follows: TGTGCCAGCAGTGAACTAGCGGGGGGGGCTGCGAACACCGGGGAGCTGTTTTTT. This sequence encodes CASSELAGGAANTGELFF.

The V and J genes are TRBV6-1 and TRBJ2-7, with 15 bases identical to TRBD2. J was trimmed by 2 bases and V by 2 bases; bases with no gene match: 7. CDR1 is MNHNS, CDR2 SASEGT, per germline. This CDR3 contains 18 residues. The CDR3 bases are TGTGCCAGCAGTGAATGGGGGGGGACTAGCGGGGGGCCCTACGAGCAGTACTTC. It encodes CASSEWGGTSGGPYEQYF.